These 8 T cell receptor beta chains were all obtained from the same sample, sequenced in a study of shared clonotypes between healthy human individuals. Produced via immunoSEQ multiplex PCR; TCRdb's table is partial and in-frame only. The sample contains around 650,000 clones, roughly 95% of which appear only once. Naive-designated CD8 cells lacked CD45RO, were positively enriched for CCR7, and omitted terminally differentiated effector memory CD45RA+ cells. Sequencing used naive CD8+ T cells sorted from blood. These receptors were taken from a woman aged 25 to 45 in good health.

The CDR3 here is CASSLTGLPNEQFF. CDR3 sequence (DNA): TGTGCCAGCAGCTTGACCGGACTTCCAAATGAGCAGTTCTTC. The chain employs TRBV5-6 and TRBJ2-1; possibly TRBD2 for D (5 bases). Per the germline V gene, CDR1 is SGHDT and CDR2 is YYEEEE. With 1 base removed from V and 7 bases from J, the gap between germline ends came to 12 bases. This CDR3 comprises 14 residues.

Concerning this clone: At one end the junction does not follow the germline gene, possibly because of a read error. This chain links TRBV29-1 with TRBJ1-1, with unresolved D. This CDR3 spans 14 amino acids. Per the germline V gene, CDR1 is SQVTM and CDR2 is ANQGSEA. The CDR3 nucleotides are TGCGGCGTTGAAGAACTAACAGAGGACACTGAAGCTTTCTTT. Translation gives CGVEELTEDTEAFF.

The V call is TRBV2, the J call TRBJ2-6; weak D call: TRBD1 (5 bases). CDR1 SNHLY and CDR2 FYNNEI come from the germline V gene. Trimming took 3 bases from V and 3 from J, leaving 9 bases between them. The CDR3 is made up of 15 amino acids. CDR3 protein: CASSDRVGGANVLTF. CDR3 coding DNA: TGTGCCAGCAGTGACAGGGTTGGTGGGGCCAACGTCCTGACTTTC. Complete variable domain (other parts from reference TRBV2 and TRBJ2-6): EPEVTQTPSHQVTQMGQEVILRCVPISNHLYFYWYRQILGQKVEFLVSFYNNEISEKSEIFDDQFSVERPDGSNFTLKIRSTKLEDSAMYFCASSDRVGGANVLTFGAGSRLTVL.

The chain employs TRBV27 and TRBJ1-2, with 9 bases lining up with TRBD1. Germline assignment: CDR1 MNHEY and CDR2 SMNVEV (reference sequence). V was pared by 7 bases and J by 7 bases, with 19 bases of the junction left unmatched. CDR3 length: 17 amino acids. The CDR3 DNA reads as TGTGCCAGCAATCAACTATCCGGGACAGGGAATTCGGGTGGCTACACCTTC. Translation: CASNQLSGTGNSGGYTF.

The J gene is TRBJ1-1, the V gene TRBV21-1; the table's D call, TRBD1, has no DNA check behind it. TRBV21-1 is described as a pseudogene. The CDR3 totals 18 residues. This CDR3 reads CASSKKTRDRSMNTEAFF. The CDR3, as DNA: TGTGCCAGCAGCAAGAAGACAAGGGACAGGTCAATGAACACTGAAGCTTTCTTT.

The chain uses TRBV11-2 and TRBJ2-7; D gene ambiguous. V was cut by 1 base and J by 2 bases, with 15 bases left in between. The CDR3 contains 16 residues. Germline CDR1 and CDR2: SGHAT and FQNNGV. Written as DNA, the CDR3 is TGTGCCAGCAGCTTAGCGTCTGGTCGCCCAACCTACGAGCAGTACTTC. Its translation is CASSLASGRPTYEQYF.

V is TRBV19 and J is TRBJ2-7; D might be TRBD1 or TRBD2, each matching 5 bases. Germline lookup yields CDR1 LNHDA and CDR2 SQIVND (reference sequence). V lost 1 base and J lost 9, with 19 bases in between. The CDR3 extends over 15 amino acids. The CDR3 spells CASSIGLLGPAGQYF. The CDR3 DNA reads TGTGCCAGTAGTATAGGCCTTCTGGGACCGGCGGGGCAGTACTTC.

V gene TRBV4-1 combines with J gene TRBJ2-7; 7 bases are shared with TRBD2. The CDR3 is 15 amino acids. The germline V gene has CDR1 MGHRA and CDR2 YSYEKL. Germline trimming cut 3 bases from V and 6 bases from J; bases unmatched to any gene: 11. CDR3 coding DNA: TGCGCCAGCAGCCACGCACTACCGGGGGGAGGCGAGCAGTACTTC. Translating gives CASSHALPGGGEQYF.